The 32 T cell receptor beta chains below all came from one sample that was sequenced in a study of shared clonotypes between healthy human individuals. Sequencing used immunoSEQ multiplex PCR; TCRdb keeps in-frame clones, though not all of them. The table lists about 1 million clones, about 74% of them singletons. Material for sequencing was memory CD4+ T cells sorted from blood. Subset given: CD45RA-negative fraction. Every receptor here comes from a man younger than 30 in good health.

The V gene is TRBV9, the J gene TRBJ1-5, with D possibly being TRBD1 (5 bases). Deletions cut 0 bases from V and 5 bases from J, with 9 bases between. CDR1 and CDR2 from the germline V gene are SGDLS and YYNGEE. The CDR3 spans 14 residues. The CDR3 region is CASSVGGTHQPQHF. DNA of the CDR3: TGTGCCAGCAGCGTAGGGGGCACTCATCAGCCCCAGCATTTT.

The V and J genes are TRBV4-1 and TRBJ1-2; the D gene is possibly TRBD1 (5 bases). CDR1 and CDR2 (germline): MGHRA, YSYEKL. V lost 2 bases to trimming and J lost 2 bases, with 12 bases between them. The CDR3 length is 15 residues. The CDR3 protein is CASSQSGAVNYGYTF. The CDR3 region has the DNA TGCGCCAGCAGCCAATCCGGGGCAGTCAACTATGGCTACACCTTC.

The V gene is TRBV19, the J gene TRBJ2-7, with 9 bases that match TRBD1. The ends lost 5 bases at V and 5 bases at J; junction bases unmatched: 10. The CDR3 loop spans 15 amino acids. Germline CDR1 and CDR2: LNHDA and SQIVND (reference sequence). The CDR3 loop is CASSPHRTGVNEQYF. CDR3 sequence (DNA): TGTGCCAGTAGTCCTCATCGGACAGGGGTGAACGAGCAGTACTTC.

V and J are TRBV6-1 and TRBJ1-2; no reliable D call. CDR1 and CDR2 from the germline V gene are MNHNS and SASEGT. The germline V and J ends were trimmed by 9 bases and 4 bases, with 12 bases remaining between them. This CDR3 region has 12 residues. The CDR3 sequence is CASSSYSYGYTF. The DNA for the CDR3 is TGTGCCAGTTCATCCTACAGCTATGGCTACACCTTC.

The rearrangement uses TRBV18 and TRBJ1-1; D is unresolved. Germline V gene sequence: CDR1 KGHSH, CDR2 LQKENI. V lost 5 bases to trimming and J lost 0 bases, with 10 bases between them. This CDR3 comprises 14 residues. CDR3 sequence: CASSTEVLNTEAFF. CDR3 DNA: TGTGCCAGCTCAACAGAAGTCCTGAACACTGAAGCTTTCTTT.

The chain has TRBV4-2 and TRBJ1-6; D not resolved. There are 15 residues in the CDR3. CDR1 and CDR2 from the germline V gene are LGHNA and YNFKEQ. V lost 0 bases to trimming and J lost 6 bases, with 9 bases between them. This CDR3 reads CASSQELRANSPLHF. CDR3 bases: TGTGCCAGCAGCCAAGAGCTGAGAGCTAATTCACCCCTCCACTTT.

J is TRBJ2-3 and V is TRBV29-1; TRBD2 agrees at 10 bases. This CDR3 spans 14 amino acids. V shed 8 bases, J shed 4 bases, and the junction held 9 bases outside the gene matches. CDR1 is SQVTM, CDR2 ANQGSEA, per germline. The CDR3 DNA reads TGCAGCACAAGGACTAGCGGAGGTGCAGATACGCAGTATTTT. It yields the protein CSTRTSGGADTQYF.

The rearrangement joins TRBV6-1 to TRBJ2-7, with D perhaps matching TRBD1 or TRBD2 (6 bases each). There are 16 residues in the CDR3. Germline assignment: CDR1 MNHNS and CDR2 SASEGT. Trimming took 3 bases from V and 7 from J, leaving 22 bases between them. CDR3 amino acids: CASSDWGASPLEEQYF. The CDR3 DNA follows: TGTGCCAGCAGTGATTGGGGGGCCAGTCCCTTAGAGGAGCAGTACTTC.

There are many counts of this clone. This could be a read error, since a much larger clone is one nucleotide away. V gene TRBV11-2 combines with J gene TRBJ1-5, with D possibly being TRBD1 (6 bases). This CDR3 region has 13 residues. With 5 bases removed from V and 2 bases from J, the gap between germline ends came to 7 bases. The germline CDR1 and CDR2 sequences are SGHAT and FQNNGV. CDR3 loop: CASSRQGNQPQHF. The CDR3 coding sequence is TGTGCCAGCAGCAGACAGGGCAATCAGCCCCAGCATTTT.

The J gene is TRBJ2-7, the V gene TRBV28; TRBD1 or TRBD2 may be the D gene (5 bases each). CDR3 length equals 15 residues. Germline CDR1 reads MDHEN; CDR2 reads SYDVKM. Trimming shortened V by 4 bases and J by 2 bases, and 15 bases separated the two germline ends. The CDR3 loop reads CASSSGTTNPYEQYF. CDR3 sequence (DNA): TGTGCCAGCAGTTCCGGGACCACCAACCCCTACGAGCAGTACTTC.

This clone came up once. This chain uses TRBV7-9 with TRBJ1-2; no firm D call. CDR1 SEHNR and CDR2 FQNEAQ come from the germline V gene (reference sequence). Trimming cost V 5 bases and J 8 bases, with 15 bases left between them. The length of the CDR3 is 13 residues. CDR3 in amino acids: CASSRWGAAGYTF. The CDR3 DNA follows: TGTGCCAGCAGCCGATGGGGAGCAGCCGGCTACACCTTC. Variable domain in full (rest from reference TRBV7-9 and TRBJ1-2): DTGVSQNPRHKITKRGQNVTFRCDPISEHNRLYWYRQTLGQGPEFLTYFQNEAQLEKSRLLSDRFSAERPKGSFSTLEIQRTEQGDSAMYLCASSRWGAAGYTFGSGTRLTVV.

V is TRBV6-4 and J is TRBJ2-2; D unclear. V gave up 5 bases and J gave up 6 bases, with 10 bases separating them. CDR3 length: 13 residues. Germline assignment: CDR1 MRHNA and CDR2 SNTAGT. CDR3 nucleotides: TGTGCCAGCAGTCAGATTGATTCCGGGGAGCTGTTTTTT. Its translation is CASSQIDSGELFF.

The V call is TRBV5-8, the J call TRBJ1-6; the D is unclear. V lost 2 bases to trimming and J lost 5 bases, with 8 bases between them. The CDR3 is 14 amino acids. Per germline, CDR1 SGHTS and CDR2 YDEGEE. This CDR3 is CASSFRQNNSPLHF. CDR3 nucleotide sequence: TGTGCCAGCAGCTTTCGTCAGAATAATTCACCCCTCCACTTT.

V gene TRBV29-1 combines with J gene TRBJ2-1, with D unclear. Per germline, CDR1 SQVTM and CDR2 ANQGSEA. The V gene lost 7 bases and the J gene lost 8 bases, with 21 bases spanning the gap. The CDR3 runs 14 residues. The CDR3 sequence is CSAEMAVGGDEQFF. The CDR3 coding sequence is TGCAGCGCCGAAATGGCGGTGGGCGGCGATGAGCAGTTCTTC.

The rearrangement uses TRBV7-2 and TRBJ2-1; TRBD1 is a possible D gene (5 bases). Germline V gives CDR1 SGHTA, CDR2 FQGNSA. This CDR3 has 17 residues. V was clipped by 1 base and J by 4 bases, with 17 bases between them. Here the CDR3 DNA reads TGTGCCAGCAGCTTAGGATGGAAGGGGTCGAAATACAATGAGCAGTTCTTC. This translates into CASSLGWKGSKYNEQFF.

V gene TRBV7-2 combines with J gene TRBJ1-5; D may be TRBD1 (5 bases). The CDR3 has 14 residues. Per the germline V gene, CDR1 is SGHTA and CDR2 is FQGNSA. V gave up 7 bases and J gave up 0 bases, with 10 bases separating them. CDR3 residues: CASTPDSSNQPQHF. CDR3 nucleotide sequence: TGTGCCAGCACCCCAGACAGTAGCAATCAGCCCCAGCATTTT. The variable domain in full, completed from reference TRBV7-2 and TRBJ1-5, reads GAGVSQSPSNKVTEKGKDVELRCDPISGHTALYWYRQSLGQGLEFLIYFQGNSAPDKSGLPSDRFSAERTGGSVSTLTIQRTQQEDSAVYLCASTPDSSNQPQHFGDGTRLSIL.

The chain employs TRBV2 and TRBJ1-5, with D possibly matching TRBD1 (6 bases). CDR1 is SNHLY and CDR2 is FYNNEI in the germline V gene. V lost 7 bases and J 0 bases, leaving 13 bases between the germline ends. This CDR3 has 15 amino acids. Here the CDR3 DNA reads TGTGCCAGCACCGAAGAGGGGGTTAGCAATCAGCCCCAGCATTTT. It yields the protein CASTEEGVSNQPQHF.

This chain uses TRBV10-3 with TRBJ2-3; 7 nucleotides align to TRBD2. The CDR3 contains 13 residues. J lost 3 bases, V lost 6 bases, and 3 bases had no gene match. From germline, CDR1 is ENHRY and CDR2 SYGVKD. This CDR3 is CAISASGTDTQYF. CDR3 in DNA: TGTGCCATCAGCGCTAGCGGAACAGATACGCAGTATTTT.

The chain has TRBV4-1 and TRBJ1-1; TRBD1 matches at 9 bases. Germline lookup yields CDR1 MGHRA and CDR2 YSYEKL. Germline trimming cut 1 base from V and 3 bases from J; bases unmatched to any gene: 6. This CDR3 is 16 amino acids long. DNA of the CDR3: TGCGCCAGCAGCCAAGCCGGGACAGGGTCGTACACTGAAGCTTTCTTT. This sequence encodes CASSQAGTGSYTEAFF.

The chain couples TRBV19 to TRBJ1-1; D not certain. This CDR3 spans 11 amino acids. The ends were cut back, 8 bases at V and 4 bases at J, with 8 bases in the middle. The germline CDR1 and CDR2 sequences are LNHDA and SQIVND (reference sequence). CDR3 region: CASRAGTEAFF. The DNA for the CDR3 is TGTGCCAGTCGGGCCGGCACTGAAGCTTTCTTT.

The chain recombines TRBV10-1 with TRBJ2-3; perhaps D is TRBD1 or TRBD2 (5 bases each). V was clipped by 5 bases and J by 6 bases, with 9 bases between them. Germline CDR1 WNHNN, CDR2 SYGVQD (reference sequence). The CDR3 has 12 residues. In DNA form, the CDR3 reads TGCGCCAGCAGTCGGGACGTCGATACGCAGTATTTT. Its translation: CASSRDVDTQYF.

The DNA of the CDR3 is TGTGCCAGCAGCGAGAGCGGGCGAGCCCGGTTCTTC. It codes for CASSESGRARFF. The V call is TRBV7-2, the J call TRBJ2-1; possibly TRBD2 for D (6 bases). The CDR3 runs to 12 residues. Germline CDR1 and CDR2: SGHTA and FQGNSA. V was clipped by 5 bases and J by 15 bases, with 17 bases between them. Supplemented by reference TRBV7-2 and TRBJ2-1, the full variable domain reads GAGVSQSPSNKVTEKGKDVELRCDPISGHTALYWYRQSLGQGLEFLIYFQGNSAPDKSGLPSDRFSAERTGGSVSTLTIQRTQQEDSAVYLCASSESGRARFFGPGTRLTVL.

The rearrangement links TRBV6-1 to TRBJ2-3; a possible D gene is TRBD2 (7 bases). Germline-derived CDR1 and CDR2 are MNHNS and SASEGT. Trimming pared 8 bases from V and 4 bases from J, leaving 19 bases between. The CDR3 covers 15 residues. CDR3 nucleotides: TGTGCCAGCTGGGGGCGGGAGCAAGGGGCAGATACGCAGTATTTT. Protein product: CASWGREQGADTQYF.

The chain carries TRBV6-1 and TRBJ1-1, with TRBD1 matching 7 bases. V dropped 2 bases and J dropped 4; count of bases not matched to a gene: 4. CDR1 is MNHNS and CDR2 is SASEGT in the germline V gene. The CDR3 is 14 amino acids. CDR3 protein: CASSENRGLTEAFF. DNA for the CDR3: TGTGCCAGCAGTGAAAACAGGGGACTCACTGAAGCTTTCTTT.

V is TRBV5-5 and J is TRBJ1-1; D ambiguous. V was pared by 1 base and J by 9 bases, with 13 bases between. The germline CDR1 and CDR2 sequences are SGHKS and YYEKEE (reference sequence). The CDR3 loop spans 13 amino acids. CDR3 protein: CASSLRRETQAFF. CDR3 nucleotides: TGTGCCAGCAGCTTGCGAAGGGAAACTCAAGCTTTCTTT.

The V and J genes are TRBV4-1 and TRBJ1-5; unclear D gene. Germline loops: CDR1 MGHRA, CDR2 YSYEKL. This CDR3 contains 17 residues. Trimming took off 0 bases at V and 2 bases at J, with 14 bases between the two ends. This CDR3 reads CASSQDRYAGGNQPQHF. Written as DNA, the CDR3 is TGCGCCAGCAGCCAAGATCGGTACGCAGGTGGCAATCAGCCCCAGCATTTT.

This sequence joins TRBV5-1 and TRBJ2-7, with D possibly being TRBD1 (6 bases). Germline V CDR1 and CDR2: SGHRS, YFSETQ. Trimming shortened V by 3 bases and J by 5 bases, and 12 bases separated the two germline ends. This CDR3 region has 13 residues. The CDR3 region is CASSSGTFDEQYF. The CDR3 DNA reads as TGCGCCAGCAGCTCCGGGACATTCGACGAGCAGTACTTC.

The chain recombines TRBV6-6 with TRBJ2-2; TRBD1 agrees at 7 bases. This CDR3 spans 14 amino acids. After removal of 10 bases from V and 3 bases from J, the junction contained 8 bases not matched to a gene. CDR1 and CDR2 from the germline V gene are MNHNY and SVGAGI (reference sequence). This CDR3 reads CATGDRDYTGELFF. The CDR3 DNA reads TGTGCCACCGGAGACAGGGATTACACCGGGGAGCTGTTTTTT.

The chain joins TRBV18 to TRBJ2-1; D is undetermined. Germline-derived CDR1 and CDR2 are KGHSH and LQKENI. The CDR3 is 13 residues long. V dropped 3 bases and J dropped 8 bases, with 11 bases sitting between them. CDR3 protein: CASSPGGNHEQFF. The CDR3 region has the DNA TGTGCCAGCTCACCTGGTGGCAACCATGAGCAGTTCTTC.

The V call is TRBV5-1, the J call TRBJ2-7, with a weak D call TRBD1 (6 bases). CDR3 length equals 14 residues. CDR1 and CDR2 (germline): SGHRS, YFSETQ. The ends were cut back, 3 bases at V and 5 bases at J, with 15 bases in the middle. The CDR3 coding sequence is TGCGCCAGCAGCTCACAGGGATTATTTGACGAGCAGTACTTC. Its translation is CASSSQGLFDEQYF. The whole variable domain, filled in from reference TRBV5-1 and TRBJ2-7, reads KAGVTQTPRYLIKTRGQQVTLSCSPISGHRSVSWYQQTPGQGLQFLFEYFSETQRNKGNFPGRFSGRQFSNSRSEMNVSTLELGDSALYLCASSSQGLFDEQYFGPGTRLTVT.

A single count supports this clone. The chain recombines TRBV15 with TRBJ1-3, with D uncertain. Trimming took 5 bases from V and 0 from J, leaving 23 bases between them. This CDR3 is 19 amino acids long. Germline V CDR1 and CDR2: LNHNV, YYDKDF (reference sequence). The CDR3 loop is CATSVVRRLGGSSGNTIYF. CDR3 bases: TGTGCCACCAGCGTCGTGAGGAGACTAGGAGGAAGCTCTGGAAACACCATATATTTT.

The chain employs TRBV30 and TRBJ2-5, with unresolved D. This CDR3 has 14 residues. Per the germline V gene, CDR1 is GTSNPN and CDR2 is SVGIG (reference sequence). The ends were cut back, 1 base at V and 1 base at J, with 10 bases in the middle. The CDR3 is CAWSGHIFQETQYF. The CDR3 DNA reads TGTGCCTGGAGTGGGCACATATTCCAAGAGACCCAGTACTTC.